Sequencing of this TCR beta chain was carried out in a study of beta chain features in type 1 diabetes. Overall study results and limits: TCRB CDR3s were moderately but significantly shorter in Type 1 diabetes patients in all four CD4+ subsets. Fewer junction insertions and more nucleotide deletions appeared in type 1 diabetes patients. Patients' naive, central memory and regulatory TCRB repertoires appeared more alike than those of healthy donors.

In this sample, this clone turned up a few times. The antigen is not known. Sorting gave populations that all exceeded 98% purity. Sequencing targeted expressed TCRB transcripts, as all isolated RNA had been reverse transcribed. Here immunoSEQ multiplex PCR was the method, and the copy in TCRdb shows in-frame clones only, minus some. The table records some 370,000 clones, around 10% of them present only once. The CDR3 totals 13 residues. Looked up from germline, CDR1 is SGHAT and CDR2 is FQNNGV. The germline V and J ends were trimmed by 5 bases and 4 bases, with 10 bases remaining between them. The J gene is TRBJ2-3, the V gene TRBV11-2; D remains unclear. The sequenced sample was central memory CD4+ T cells from blood. This TCR was recovered from a man aged 25-40 years with type 1 diabetes. The CDR3 DNA follows: TGTGCCAGCAGCCCTGCGTTCGCAGATACGCAGTATTTT. Protein sequence: CASSPAFADTQYF.